This is a list of T cell receptor beta chains from one sample in a study of cytomegalovirus exposure and HLA in healthy donors. Sequencing used immunoSEQ multiplex PCR; TCRdb keeps in-frame clones, though not all of them. The sample has 250,000 or so clones; 70% to 90% are singletons. Material: PBMCs. The origin of the receptors is a woman aged 60-75 years in good health and CMV-seropositive. The CDR3 runs from the conserved cysteine through the conserved F or W. The order of the fields is V gene, CDR3 protein.

>TRBV19
CASSLGATILGSYNEQFF
>TRBV30
CAWSGDYTEAFF
>TRBV9
CASSVDARDTQYF
>TRBV18
CASSPGQVRHNEQFF
>TRBV5-4
CASSLSGIGTGELFF
>TRBV6-1
CASSEFDWTGISGANVLTF
>TRBV6-1
CASSVRRQRANYGYTF
>TRBV5-4
CASSLDGRVNTGELFF
>TRBV9
CASSPGGFEQFF
>TRBV27
CASSLDRYYEQYF
>TRBV5-1
CASSLVVRYTGELFF
>TRBV19
CASSMVRGNTEAFF
>TRBV4-1
CASSPPQNNYGYTF
>TRBV7-3
CASSTSSGTDTQYF
>TRBV2
CASSAASRRGQPQHF
>TRBV2
CASSFSRLEGYTF
>TRBV19
CASTLDGGTNEKLFF
>TRBV5-1
CASSLMGTSGQGGELFF
>TRBV12-5
CASGLDRVYEQYF
>TRBV5-1
CASSPGTASEAFF
>TRBV10-1
CASSMTVGETQYF
>TRBV7-9
CASSPGTGITEAFF
>TRBV5-1
CASSLAQGGYNEQFF
>TRBV18
CASSPLGVSTSGSRSYNEQFF
>TRBV19
CASSISGNAGELFF
>TRBV5-4
CASSRQGTSNEQYF
>TRBV19
CASSTTGTGSRAFF
>TRBV19
CATMGRRVGNSNQPQHF